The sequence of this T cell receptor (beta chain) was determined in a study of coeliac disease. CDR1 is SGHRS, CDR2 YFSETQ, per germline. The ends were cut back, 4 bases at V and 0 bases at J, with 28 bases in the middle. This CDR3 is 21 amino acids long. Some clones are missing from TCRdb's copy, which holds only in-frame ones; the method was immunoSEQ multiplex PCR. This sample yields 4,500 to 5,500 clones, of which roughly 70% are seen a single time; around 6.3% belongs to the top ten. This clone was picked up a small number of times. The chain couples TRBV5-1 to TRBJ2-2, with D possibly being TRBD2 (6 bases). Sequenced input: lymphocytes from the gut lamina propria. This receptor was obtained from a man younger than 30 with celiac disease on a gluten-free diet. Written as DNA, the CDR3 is TGCGCCAGCAGCCCCCGGCTTGGGGAGGAGATTACATCTTCGAACACCGGGGAGCTGTTTTTT. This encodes CASSPRLGEEITSSNTGELFF.